This T cell receptor (beta chain) was sequenced during a study of T cell changes during pregnancy in multiple sclerosis. CDR3 length: 15 amino acids. The J segment lost 5 bases and the V segment lost 2 bases, leaving 7 bases of the junction unmatched. Germline CDR1 reads SGHKS; CDR2 reads YYEKEE (reference sequence). This table comes from immunoSEQ multiplex PCR, and its TCRdb copy is limited to in-frame clones, with some not included. Of about 42,000 clones listed, 84% are singletons. This TCR derives from a female donor with multiple sclerosis, enrolled in a pregnancy study. The sequenced sample was CD4+ T cells from peripheral blood mononuclear cells, obtained before pregnancy. The V and J genes are TRBV5-5 and TRBJ2-5; 9 bases line up with TRBD1. CDR3: CASSFEGDREETQYF. CDR3 in DNA: TGTGCCAGCAGCTTTGAAGGGGACAGGGAGGAGACCCAGTACTTC.